The 32 T cell receptor beta chains below come from one sample, sequenced in a study of beta chain features in type 1 diabetes. Expressed TCRB transcripts got sequenced, as all isolated RNA was reverse transcribed. Clones were sequenced by immunoSEQ multiplex PCR, and TCRdb holds only the in-frame ones, with some missing. This table has about 620,000 clones, around 15% appearing once. Sequences were obtained from naive CD4+ T cells from blood. The receptors originated from a man between 18 and 35 years old in good health.

This clone was observed a few times. The chain uses TRBV7-2 and TRBJ2-3, with 9 bases identical to TRBD2. CDR1 and CDR2 (germline): SGHTA, FQGNSA. V dropped 5 bases and J dropped 5; count of bases not matched to a gene: 8. CDR3 size: 15 residues. The CDR3 DNA reads as TGTGCCAGCAGCCCTACGGGACTAGCAAGAGATACGCAGTATTTT. It codes for CASSPTGLARDTQYF.

In this sample, this clone turned up a few times. This rearrangement joins TRBV28 to TRBJ1-4; TRBD1 might be the D (5 bases). There are 17 residues in the CDR3. CDR1 MDHEN and CDR2 SYDVKM come from the germline V gene. Between the trimmed V and J ends, which lost 5 bases and 8 bases, there was a span of 24 bases. CDR3 coding DNA: TGTGCCAGCAGTCGGCCCACCTTCCGCAGGGTTGGAGAAAAACTGTTTTTT. Amino acids: CASSRPTFRRVGEKLFF.

This clone was picked up a small number of times. At one end the junction does not follow the germline gene, possibly because of a read error. The J gene is TRBJ2-1, the V gene TRBV5-4, with D possibly TRBD2 on 6 matching bases. Germline CDR1 is SGHNT and CDR2 is YYREEE (reference sequence). This CDR3 comprises 17 residues. DNA of the CDR3: TGTGCCAGCAGCTTGGGACAGCGGACTACCTCCTACAATGGGCAGTTCTTC. Translation gives CASSLGQRTTSYNGQFF.

This clone was observed a handful of times. Other DNA sequences from this sample encode an identical CDR3 as well. The rearrangement uses TRBV20-1 and TRBJ1-2; D is undetermined. Germline values: CDR1 DFQATT, CDR2 SNEGSKA (reference sequence). The V gene lost 6 bases and the J gene lost 2 bases, with 7 bases spanning the gap. This CDR3 has 11 residues. The CDR3 DNA reads as TGCAGTGCAAGGGAAAACTATGGCTACACCTTC. This translates into CSARENYGYTF.

V gene TRBV15 combines with J gene TRBJ1-5; D uncertain. The CDR3 spans 16 residues. V lost 1 base and J 4 bases, leaving 14 bases between the germline ends. Per the germline V gene, CDR1 is LNHNV and CDR2 is YYDKDF (reference sequence). The CDR3 region has the DNA TGTGCCACCAGCAGAGCCCTCGGGAACATTAATCAGCCCCAGCATTTT. Translated, it gives CATSRALGNINQPQHF.

This clone came up a few times. The chain recombines TRBV2 with TRBJ2-5; the D gene is possibly TRBD2 (6 bases). CDR1 SNHLY and CDR2 FYNNEI come from the germline V gene. With 5 bases removed from V and 3 bases from J, the gap between germline ends came to 13 bases. This CDR3 comprises 14 residues. In nucleotides, the CDR3 is TGTGCCAGCAGTAGACAGTGGACTAAAGAGACCCAGTACTTC. This codes for CASSRQWTKETQYF.

This clone was recorded a few times. The genes are TRBV20-1 and TRBJ1-5; D remains ambiguous. Germline V gene lookup returns CDR1 DFQATT and CDR2 SNEGSKA (reference sequence). Trimming shortened V by 4 bases and J by 5 bases, and 3 bases separated the two germline ends. The CDR3 consists of 10 residues. In DNA, the CDR3 is TGCAGTGCTACCGATCAGCCCCAGCATTTT. Amino acids: CSATDQPQHF.

V usage is TRBV7-9 and J usage is TRBJ2-1, with 9 bases identical to TRBD1. CDR1 and CDR2 from the germline V gene are SEHNR and FQNEAQ (reference sequence). The length of the CDR3 is 16 residues. V trimming: 2 bases; J trimming: 7 bases; junction bases outside the gene matches: 9. CDR3 coding DNA: TGTGCCAGCAGCTTATTGGGACAGGGTATGGGGAATGAGCAGTTCTTC. Translating it yields CASSLLGQGMGNEQFF.

This clone was counted only a few times. The gene calls are TRBV6-5 and TRBJ2-7, with TRBD2 identical over 10 bases. The length of the CDR3 is 15 residues. Germline CDR1 and CDR2: MNHEY and SVGAGI. Trimming removed 6 bases from V and 5 bases from J; junction bases left unmatched: 10. CDR3 coding DNA: TGTGCCAGCAGCCAAAGCGGGAGGGCCGGGGACGAGCAGTACTTC. This encodes CASSQSGRAGDEQYF.

This clone turned up a few times. The gene calls are TRBV5-1 and TRBJ2-7; 10 nucleotides line up with TRBD2. The germline V gene encodes CDR1 SGHRS and CDR2 YFSETQ. The CDR3 totals 14 residues. V was clipped by 3 bases and J by 2 bases; unmatched bases: 2. This chain's CDR3 is CASSSGLAAYEQYF. The CDR3 DNA sequence: TGCGCCAGCAGCTCAGGACTAGCGGCCTACGAGCAGTACTTC.

The rearrangement uses TRBV19 and TRBJ2-5, with D tentatively TRBD2 (6 bases). Trimming took off 8 bases at V and 6 bases at J, with 13 bases between the two ends. Germline loops: CDR1 LNHDA, CDR2 SQIVND (reference sequence). CDR3 length: 12 residues. CDR3 nucleotides: TGTGCCAGTCGGGGGACGACACAGACCCAGTACTTC. It encodes CASRGTTQTQYF.

About this clone: The identical CDR3 is also encoded by other nucleotide sequences in the sample. This chain connects TRBV5-1 to TRBJ2-1; TRBD1 matches at 10 bases. Trimming took 4 bases from V and 0 from J; bases not matched to a gene: 4. Per the germline V gene, CDR1 is SGHRS and CDR2 is YFSETQ. This CDR3 is 16 amino acids long. CDR3 amino acids: CASSLGQGSSYNEQFF. The CDR3 nucleotides are TGCGCCAGCAGCCTGGGACAGGGGAGCTCCTACAATGAGCAGTTCTTC.

This clone was detected a few times. CDR3 in DNA: TGTGCCAGTAGTCGATGGAGCAATGAGCAGTTCTTC. Translation gives CASSRWSNEQFF. The chain combines TRBV19 with TRBJ2-1; no clear D gene. In germline, CDR1 is LNHDA, CDR2 SQIVND (reference sequence). The CDR3 contains 12 residues. Trimming removed 5 bases at V and 6 bases at J, with 8 bases between.

The V call is TRBV7-9, the J call TRBJ2-5; 11 bases map to TRBD2. This CDR3 has 19 amino acids. CDR1 is SEHNR, CDR2 FQNEAQ, per germline (reference sequence). V lost 0 bases, J lost 1 base, and 10 bases stayed unmatched. The CDR3 protein is CASSLAMIGLAGLQETQYF. CDR3 nucleotides: TGTGCCAGCAGCTTAGCGATGATCGGACTAGCGGGCCTCCAAGAGACCCAGTACTTC.

The rearrangement links TRBV5-1 to TRBJ2-3, with TRBD2 matching 8 bases. CDR3 length: 15 amino acids. Trimming at V came to 6 bases and at J to 2 bases, leaving 8 bases not matched to a gene. Germline CDR1 and CDR2: SGHRS and YFSETQ. CDR3 bases: TGCGCCAGCACGGGGGCGGGAGGACACACAGATACGCAGTATTTT. Its translation: CASTGAGGHTDTQYF.

The CDR3: CASKDRGNYGYTF. CDR3 nucleotides: TGTGCCAGTAAAGATAGGGGCAACTATGGCTACACCTTC. V and J are TRBV19 and TRBJ1-2; TRBD1 is a possible D gene (5 bases). Looked up from germline, CDR1 is LNHDA and CDR2 is SQIVND (reference sequence). This CDR3 is 13 amino acids long. V lost 7 bases and J lost 2, with 11 bases in between.

The V call is TRBV30, the J call TRBJ1-4, with D possibly being TRBD1 (5 bases). Germline loops: CDR1 GTSNPN, CDR2 SVGIG (reference sequence). The CDR3 is made up of 13 amino acids. The V gene lost 3 bases and the J gene lost 8 bases, with 13 bases spanning the gap. For the CDR3, the DNA is TGTGCCTGGAGCCGGCAGGGAAGAGAAAAACTGTTTTTT. This translates into CAWSRQGREKLFF.

The chain uses TRBV7-9 and TRBJ2-1; TRBD2 might be the D (6 bases). V was shortened by 5 bases and J by 4 bases, with 9 bases between the two germline ends. Germline values: CDR1 SEHNR, CDR2 FQNEAQ (reference sequence). This CDR3 spans 13 amino acids. The CDR3, as DNA: TGTGCCAGCAGCACGGGACTTTACAATGAGCAGTTCTTC. Protein: CASSTGLYNEQFF.

The chain has TRBV28 and TRBJ2-3; D not certain. Germline CDR1 is MDHEN and CDR2 is SYDVKM. The CDR3 is made up of 12 amino acids. V was pared by 4 bases and J by 3 bases, with 5 bases between. Here the CDR3 reads CASSYETDTQYF. CDR3 coding DNA: TGTGCCAGCAGTTACGAGACAGATACGCAGTATTTT.

This clone was seen a handful of times. The same CDR3 can be traced to other DNA sequences in this sample. This chain links TRBV5-4 with TRBJ2-5; D remains ambiguous. From germline, CDR1 is SGHNT and CDR2 YYREEE (reference sequence). Trimming removed 5 bases from V and 1 base from J, with 3 bases in between. This CDR3 has 11 residues. The CDR3 here is CASSSQETQYF. The CDR3 DNA follows: TGTGCCAGCAGTTCCCAAGAGACCCAGTACTTC.

This clone was detected only a few times. V and J are TRBV7-6 and TRBJ2-3; D is possibly TRBD2 (6 bases). Germline CDR1 SGHVS, CDR2 FNYEAQ. V lost 4 bases and J 0 bases, leaving 11 bases between the germline ends. The CDR3 loop spans 15 amino acids. The CDR3: CASSSGTPSTDTQYF. DNA of the CDR3: TGTGCCAGCAGCTCCGGGACTCCCAGCACAGATACGCAGTATTTT.

This chain joins TRBV4-2 and TRBJ2-7; D is possibly TRBD1 (5 bases). The CDR3 contains 17 residues. The ends were cut back, 0 bases at V and 0 bases at J, with 15 bases in the middle. Germline V gene lookup returns CDR1 LGHNA and CDR2 YNFKEQ. CDR3 bases: TGTGCCAGCAGCCAAGAATGGCCAGGGCCTCGCTCCTACGAGCAGTACTTC. This encodes CASSQEWPGPRSYEQYF.

The chain links TRBV7-9 to TRBJ2-1, with D unclear. The CDR3 runs 17 residues. Germline CDR1 SEHNR, CDR2 FQNEAQ (reference sequence). Trimming took off 1 base at V and 0 bases at J, with 13 bases between the two ends. CDR3 bases: TGTGCCAGCAGCTTAGTGGTCCATCTAAGCTCCTACAATGAGCAGTTCTTC. This sequence encodes CASSLVVHLSSYNEQFF.

The V and J genes are TRBV11-2 and TRBJ2-3, with D possibly TRBD2 on 6 matching bases. The CDR3 is made up of 16 amino acids. Germline assignment: CDR1 SGHAT and CDR2 FQNNGV. Trimming removed 1 base at V and 7 bases at J, with 18 bases between. CDR3 bases: TGTGCCAGCAGCTTAGGTCTGGCGGGGCAAAGGAATACGCAGTATTTT. Encoded protein: CASSLGLAGQRNTQYF.

The gene calls are TRBV5-1 and TRBJ2-3; no firm D call. The CDR3 is 16 amino acids. The germline V gene has CDR1 SGHRS and CDR2 YFSETQ. V gave up 0 bases and J gave up 0 bases, with 11 bases separating them. This CDR3 reads CASSLGHSISTDTQYF. In nucleotides, the CDR3 is TGCGCCAGCAGCTTGGGACACTCAATTAGCACAGATACGCAGTATTTT.

This clone was seen a few times. The genes are TRBV2 and TRBJ2-7, with 9 bases aligning to TRBD1. Germline CDR1 and CDR2: SNHLY and FYNNEI. The CDR3 is 16 amino acids. V trimming: 1 base; J trimming: 4 bases; junction bases outside the gene matches: 8. CDR3 nucleotide sequence: TGTGCCAGCAGTGAAGAGCCGGGACAGGGTGGGTACGAGCAGTACTTC. Protein sequence: CASSEEPGQGGYEQYF.

V usage is TRBV6-5 and J usage is TRBJ2-7; 7 nucleotides align to TRBD1. Trimming cost V 4 bases and J 5 bases; bases outside gene matches: 14. There are 16 residues in the CDR3. CDR1 MNHEY and CDR2 SVGAGI come from the germline V gene. The CDR3 is CASSSPGQLLINEQYF. The CDR3 region has the DNA TGTGCCAGCAGTTCCCCGGGACAGTTACTTATAAACGAGCAGTACTTC.

This sequence joins TRBV4-3 and TRBJ2-1; D call uncertain. Trimming cost V 1 base and J 3 bases, with 7 bases left between them. This CDR3 contains 14 residues. Germline lookup yields CDR1 LGHNA and CDR2 YSLEER. The CDR3 loop reads CASSQGGVYNEQFF. In DNA, the CDR3 is TGCGCCAGCAGCCAAGGTGGAGTCTACAATGAGCAGTTCTTC.

The chain links TRBV7-9 to TRBJ2-5, with TRBD2 as a possible D gene (5 bases). The CDR3 has 14 amino acids. Deletions cut 0 bases from V and 5 bases from J, with 10 bases between. Germline-derived CDR1 and CDR2 are SEHNR and FQNEAQ (reference sequence). CDR3 DNA: TGTGCCAGCAGCTTAGCGGGAGCCTGGGAGACCCAGTACTTC. It specifies CASSLAGAWETQYF.

This clone was counted only a few times. The CDR3 sequence: CASSQDPSVGAQHF. DNA for the CDR3: TGCGCCAGCAGCCAAGATCCTTCGGTAGGGGCCCAGCATTTT. The chain links TRBV4-3 to TRBJ1-5, with TRBD1 as a possible D gene (5 bases). Germline CDR1 LGHNA, CDR2 YSLEER. V was trimmed by 0 bases and J by 11 bases, leaving 14 bases between them. The CDR3 has 14 residues.

Only a few counts were recorded for this clone. This may be a read error: a much more frequent sequence differs by one nucleotide. This specimen includes other DNA sequences encoding the same CDR3. This chain connects TRBV11-1 to TRBJ2-5, with D unresolved. CDR1 and CDR2 (germline): SGHAT, FQDESV (reference sequence). Trimming pared 1 base from V and 4 bases from J, leaving 1 base between. This CDR3 contains 11 residues. The DNA for the CDR3 is TGTGCCAGCAGCTTAGGAGAGACCCAGTACTTC. Residues: CASSLGETQYF.

This clone was detected a few times. In the same sample, other DNA sequences code for this CDR3. This chain joins TRBV7-2 and TRBJ1-2; D uncertain. The length of the CDR3 is 12 residues. V was pared by 1 base and J by 4 bases, with 4 bases between. Germline V lookup: CDR1 SGHTA, CDR2 FQGNSA. Here the CDR3 reads CASSLGGYGYTF. Here the CDR3 DNA reads TGTGCCAGCAGCTTAGGCGGCTATGGCTACACCTTC. The full variable domain, its missing parts supplied by reference TRBV7-2 and TRBJ1-2, is GAGVSQSPSNKVTEKGKDVELRCDPISGHTALYWYRQSLGQGLEFLIYFQGNSAPDKSGLPSDRFSAERTGGSVSTLTIQRTQQEDSAVYLCASSLGGYGYTFGSGTRLTVV.